The rows below give T cell receptor beta chains drawn from one sample of a study of neurological immune-mediated disorders. TCRdb redid the calling of the 5' RACE reads with MiXCR, one entry per CDR3 protein. The sample lists more than 25,000 distinct CDR3 sequences, around 10% occurring once. The sample taken for sequencing was PBMCs. The source of these receptors is a woman between 55 and 75 years old in good health. The CDR3 runs from the conserved cysteine through the conserved F or W. D genes are given only for firm matches. Only part of the rows carry a size: once, few, many, or a class if the clone is expanded.

v_call,d_call,clone_size,j_call,cdr3_nt,cdr3_aa
TRBV3-1,TRBD1,many,TRBJ2-3,TGTGCCAGCAGCCAAGATGCCCTAGGGGGCTTCAAAGATACGCAGTATTTT,CASSQDALGGFKDTQYF
TRBV5-1,.,many,TRBJ2-1,TGCGCCAGCACACGGGATCCGCCCTACAATGAGCAGTTCTTC,CASTRDPPYNEQFF
TRBV7-2,TRBD1,many,TRBJ2-5,TGTGCCAGCAGCTCGGACAGGGGGCGGCAAGAGACCCAGTACTTC,CASSSDRGRQETQYF
TRBV5-1,.,many,TRBJ2-3,TGCGCCAGCAGCTTGGAACTCTCCGATACGCAGTATTTT,CASSLELSDTQYF
TRBV5-1,.,many,TRBJ1-1,TGCGCCAGCAGCCCTCTTGGGACGAACACTGAAGCTTTCTTT,CASSPLGTNTEAFF
TRBV12-3/TRBV12-4,TRBD2,many,TRBJ2-2,TGTGCCAGCAGTTCACCTTGGACTAGCCGGCTTGTCGGGGAGCTGTTTTTT,CASSSPWTSRLVGELFF
TRBV18,.,many,TRBJ2-3,TGTGCCAGCTCTACCCAAACCAACACAGATACGCAGTATTTT,CASSTQTNTDTQYF
TRBV20-1,TRBD2,medium-sized,TRBJ2-3,TGCAGTGCTAGAGGACTAGCGGGGGGTTCAGATACGCAGTATTTT,CSARGLAGGSDTQYF
TRBV5-1,TRBD1,many,TRBJ1-1,TGCGCCAGCAGCCTGGACAGGGGGATAGATGAAGCTTTCTTT,CASSLDRGIDEAFF
TRBV29-1,.,many,TRBJ1-2,TGCAGCGCGGAGGCCAGAATCTATGGCTACACCTTC,CSAEARIYGYTF
TRBV20-1,TRBD1,many,TRBJ1-6,TGCAGTGCTCGTCCGGGACAGGGAATTTCACCCCTCCACTTT,CSARPGQGISPLHF
TRBV20-1,.,many,TRBJ1-5,TGCAGTGCTAGGACCTCGGCTCTTCCCCAGCATTTT,CSARTSALPQHF
TRBV12-3/TRBV12-4,TRBD1,many,TRBJ1-2,TGTGCCAGCAGTCCCACCGGGACAGGGGCTAACTATGGCTACACCTTC,CASSPTGTGANYGYTF
TRBV11-2,.,many,TRBJ1-1,TGTGCCAGCAGCTTAGATGGAAAATTAGGGAGAGGTGAAGCTTTCTTT,CASSLDGKLGRGEAFF
TRBV15,.,many,TRBJ1-2,TGTGCCACCAGCAGAGATTTTGTGATGGTTGGCTACACCTTC,CATSRDFVMVGYTF
TRBV20-1,TRBD1,many,TRBJ2-1,TGCAGTGCTAGAGATCCAGGGACAGGGGATATCAATGAGCAGTTCTTC,CSARDPGTGDINEQFF
TRBV7-2,.,many,TRBJ2-1,TGTGCCAGCAGCCGGCATGCGGGTGAGCAGTTCTTC,CASSRHAGEQFF
TRBV20-1,TRBD2,.,TRBJ2-4,TGCAGTGCCTTAGCGGGTATCAAAAACATTCAGTACTTC,CSALAGIKNIQYF
TRBV9,TRBD2,many,TRBJ2-3,TGTGCCAGCGCCCTAAGCCCTAGCGGTCGTACCTCCGATACGCAGTATTTT,CASALSPSGRTSDTQYF
TRBV7-2,.,many,TRBJ2-5,TGTGCCAGCAGCCGACGGCAGGGAGGAGAGACCCAGTACTTC,CASSRRQGGETQYF
TRBV21-1,.,many,TRBJ2-1,TGTGCCAGCAGCAAAAAAAAGCGGGGGCTACAGAGCTCCTACAATGAGCAGTTCTTC,CASSKKKRGLQSSYNEQFF
TRBV4-3,.,many,TRBJ2-3,TGCGCCAGCAGCCGTTCGGGTCTGAACGGAGATACGCAGTATTTT,CASSRSGLNGDTQYF
TRBV10-3,TRBD2,many,TRBJ2-3,TGTGCCATCAGTCCGTATGCGGGAGGGCCTGGAGATACGCAGTATTTT,CAISPYAGGPGDTQYF
TRBV5-1,TRBD2,many,TRBJ2-3,TGCGCCAGCAGCTTGTCAACTAGCGGGGGGGATACGCAGTATTTT,CASSLSTSGGDTQYF
TRBV4-3,.,many,TRBJ1-4,TGCGCCAGCAGCCAAGGGGCCACTACGAATGAAAAACTGTTTTTT,CASSQGATTNEKLFF
TRBV7-2,TRBD1,many,TRBJ1-1,TGTGCCAGCAGCTTAGAGCAGGGGGGGAACACTGAAGCTTTCTTT,CASSLEQGGNTEAFF
TRBV7-2,.,.,TRBJ2-1,TGTGCCAGTAGCTCCCGGGCCGTATATAATGAGCAGCTCTTC,CASSSRAVYNEQLF
TRBV7-2,TRBD2,.,TRBJ2-3,TGTGCCAGCAGCAAGACTAGCGGGGGCACAGATACGCAGTATTTT,CASSKTSGGTDTQYF
TRBV7-2,TRBD2,many,TRBJ2-5,TGTGCCAGCAGCTTACGGGGGGTCCGAGAGACCCAGTACTTC,CASSLRGVRETQYF
TRBV7-6,.,many,TRBJ2-1,TGTGCCAGCAGCTTAGGGGGGGTACAGAATGAGCAGTTCTTC,CASSLGGVQNEQFF
TRBV7-2,.,many,TRBJ1-2,TGTGTCAGCAGCTTAGGCGGTTCTGGTGAAATAGGCTACACCTTC,CVSSLGGSGEIGYTF
TRBV5-1,.,.,TRBJ1-5,TGCGCCAGCAGCTTGGGAACAGGGAATGACAATCAGCCCCAGAGTTTT,CASSLGTGNDNQPQSF
TRBV7-9,.,.,TRBJ2-6,TGTGCCAGCAGCCTGGGTTCCTCTGGGGCCAACGTCCTGACTTTC,CASSLGSSGANVLTF
TRBV10-3,.,many,TRBJ1-2,TGTGCCATCAGTGAGAAGGGGTCGGGAGGCTACACCTTC,CAISEKGSGGYTF
TRBV12-3/TRBV12-4,TRBD1,many,TRBJ1-6,TGTGCCAGCAGTTTACAGGGGGCTTCACCCCTCCACTTT,CASSLQGASPLHF
TRBV12-3/TRBV12-4,TRBD2,many,TRBJ2-3,TGTGCCAGCAGGCCGCTGCCAGCGGGGGCCGGTACGCAGTATTTT,CASRPLPAGAGTQYF